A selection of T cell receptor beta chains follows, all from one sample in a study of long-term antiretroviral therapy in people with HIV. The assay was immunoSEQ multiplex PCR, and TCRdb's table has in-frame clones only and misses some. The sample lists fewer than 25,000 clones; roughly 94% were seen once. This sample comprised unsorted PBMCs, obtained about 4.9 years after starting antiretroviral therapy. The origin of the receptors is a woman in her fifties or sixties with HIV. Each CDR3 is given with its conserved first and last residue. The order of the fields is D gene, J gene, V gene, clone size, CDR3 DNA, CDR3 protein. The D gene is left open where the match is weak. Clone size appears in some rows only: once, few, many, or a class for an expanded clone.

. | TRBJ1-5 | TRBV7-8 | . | TGTGCCAGCAGCTTCCAGATGAACAATCAGCCCCAGCATTTT | CASSFQMNNQPQHF
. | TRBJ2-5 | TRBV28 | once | TGTGCCAGCAGGCGGGGAGAGACCCAGTACTTC | CASRRGETQYF
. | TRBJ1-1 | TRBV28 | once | TGTGCCAGCAGTTTGAGGGGAACTGAAGCTTTCTTT | CASSLRGTEAFF
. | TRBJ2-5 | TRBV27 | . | TGTGCCAGCAGTCCCCCGGGAGGGGGCGGGGAGACCCAGTACTTC | CASSPPGGGGETQYF
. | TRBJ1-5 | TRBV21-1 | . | TGTGCCAGCAGACCTCAGGGAGGCGGCAATCAGCCCCAGCATTTT | CASRPQGGGNQPQHF
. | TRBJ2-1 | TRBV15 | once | TGTGCCACCAGCAGTGGACTATTAAAGACCAATGAGCAGTTCTTC | CATSSGLLKTNEQFF
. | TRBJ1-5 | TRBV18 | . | TGTGCCAGCTCACCAGACAATCAGCCCCAGCATTTT | CASSPDNQPQHF
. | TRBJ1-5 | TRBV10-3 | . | TGTGCCATCAGCTTAACCGGGGCCCAGGGTAATCAGCCCCAGCATTTT | CAISLTGAQGNQPQHF
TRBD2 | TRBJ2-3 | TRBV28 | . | TGTGCCAGCAGTGTAAGCGGGAGGGTACAGTATTTT | CASSVSGRVQYF
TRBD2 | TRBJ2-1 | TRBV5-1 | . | TGCGCCAGCAGCTTACGAAGCGGGAGCTCCTACAATGAGCAGTTCTTC | CASSLRSGSSYNEQFF
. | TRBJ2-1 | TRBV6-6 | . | TGTGCCAGCAGCCCGGGACTGCACAATGAGCAGTTCTTC | CASSPGLHNEQFF
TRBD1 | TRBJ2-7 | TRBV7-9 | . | TGTGCCAGCAGCACGACAGGGGGCGGCTACGAGCAGTACTTC | CASSTTGGGYEQYF
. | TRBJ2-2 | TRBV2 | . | TGTGCCAGCAGTTCTCAGGGACTTTTAACCGGGGAGCTGTTTTTT | CASSSQGLLTGELFF
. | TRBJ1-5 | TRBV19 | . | TGTGCCAGTAGTTTTGGGGGGCCGGGTGGCAATCAGCCCCAGCATTTT | CASSFGGPGGNQPQHF
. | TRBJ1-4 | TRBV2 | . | TGTGCCAGCAGTACTCGTCGGGGGGGACCAACTAATGAAAAACTGTTTTTT | CASSTRRGGPTNEKLFF
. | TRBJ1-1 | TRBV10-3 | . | TGTGCCATCAGTACGAGACAGGAGAACACTGAAGCTTTCTTT | CAISTRQENTEAFF